The 28 T cell receptor beta chains below all came from one sample that was sequenced in a study of blood T cell repertoires in COVID-19. Produced via immunoSEQ multiplex PCR; TCRdb's table is partial and in-frame only. The sample records about 110,000 clones, about four fifths being singletons. Sequencing used peripheral blood. The receptors here all came from a woman in her 70s with acute or convalescent COVID-19.

The chain is built from TRBV10-1 and TRBJ1-2, with TRBD1 matching over 7 bases. The trim removed 7 bases at V and 4 bases at J, leaving 12 bases unmatched. The CDR3 consists of 15 residues. The germline V gene has CDR1 WNHNN and CDR2 SYGVQD (reference sequence). This CDR3 reads CASILETGLFYGYTF. CDR3 nucleotide sequence: TGCGCCAGCATTTTAGAGACAGGGCTATTCTATGGCTACACCTTC.

The chain recombines TRBV27 with TRBJ2-3; 11 bases are shared with TRBD2. Germline V lookup: CDR1 MNHEY, CDR2 SMNVEV (reference sequence). V shed 7 bases, J shed 5 bases, and the junction held 8 bases outside the gene matches. This CDR3 is built from 15 residues. The CDR3 nucleotides are TGTGCCAGCATCCAAGTAGCGGGGGGGCAAGATACGCAGTATTTT. Translating gives CASIQVAGGQDTQYF.

J is TRBJ1-5 and V is TRBV7-2; 7 positions agree with TRBD1. The germline gives CDR1 SGHTA, CDR2 FQGNSA. V lost 1 base to trimming and J lost 2 bases; unmatched junction nucleotides: 5. The CDR3 is 16 residues long. CDR3 sequence reads: CASSLGAGGRNQPQHF. The CDR3 bases are TGTGCCAGCAGCTTAGGGGCAGGGGGTCGCAATCAGCCCCAGCATTTT.

V gene TRBV10-3 combines with J gene TRBJ1-4; TRBD1 agrees at 9 bases. This CDR3 has 15 residues. CDR1 is ENHRY and CDR2 is SYGVKD in the germline V gene. V lost 2 bases, J lost 7 bases, and 5 bases stayed unmatched. The CDR3 sequence: CAISEPDRGGEKLFF. In DNA form, the CDR3 reads TGTGCCATCAGTGAGCCGGACAGGGGCGGTGAAAAACTGTTTTTT.

The chain joins TRBV6-2 or TRBV6-3 to TRBJ1-1; TRBD1 is a possible D gene (5 bases). Germline loops: CDR1 MNHEY, CDR2 SVGEGT. The CDR3 sequence is 14 residues long. V shed 5 bases and J shed 0 bases, with 10 bases lying between them. This chain's CDR3 is CASSVLGLNTEAFF. CDR3 nucleotide sequence: TGTGCCAGCAGTGTCCTGGGGCTGAACACTGAAGCTTTCTTT.

The chain couples TRBV6-2 or TRBV6-3 to TRBJ2-6, with D maybe TRBD2 (7 bases). Per germline, CDR1 MNHEY and CDR2 SVGEGT. Between the trimmed V and J ends, which lost 2 bases and 0 bases, there was a span of 17 bases. CDR3 length equals 19 residues. CDR3 coding DNA: TGTGCCAGCAGTTACCTTAAGGGGGGGCTAGCCTCTGGGGCCAACGTCCTGACTTTC. Residues: CASSYLKGGLASGANVLTF.

The chain uses TRBV7-2 and TRBJ1-1, with 7 bases that match TRBD1. After removal of 0 bases from V and 7 bases from J, the junction contained 8 bases not matched to a gene. The CDR3 length is 15 residues. Germline loops: CDR1 SGHTA, CDR2 FQGNSA. The DNA of the CDR3 is TGTGCCAGCAGCTTAGCTGAACAGGGGTCCCATGAAGCTTTCTTT. This translates into CASSLAEQGSHEAFF.

Remarks on this clone: One junction end does not reproduce the germline sequence, and a read error may be involved. The genes are TRBV3-1 (or the pseudogene TRBV3-2) and TRBJ1-3, with 7 positions matching TRBD1. There are 12 residues in the CDR3. Germline loops: CDR1 LGHDT, CDR2 YNNKEL (reference sequence). CDR3 coding DNA: TGTGCCAGCAACCAACAGGGGAACACCATATATTTT. Protein: CASNQQGNTIYF.

V is TRBV19 and J is TRBJ1-5; D not resolved. The V end was cut by 7 bases, the J end by 0 bases, with 7 bases between. Germline V gene lookup returns CDR1 LNHDA and CDR2 SQIVND (reference sequence). CDR3 size: 13 residues. The CDR3 is CASTPGSNQPQHF. CDR3 DNA: TGTGCCAGTACCCCAGGTAGCAATCAGCCCCAGCATTTT.

The chain has TRBV28 and TRBJ1-3; tentative D call: TRBD1 (5 bases). Trimming removed 6 bases at V and 2 bases at J, with 11 bases between. Germline CDR1 and CDR2: MDHEN and SYDVKM. The CDR3 has 14 amino acids. CDR3 amino acids: CASRLQGTGNTIYF. The DNA for the CDR3 is TGTGCCAGCAGGCTTCAGGGTACTGGAAACACCATATATTTT.

The rearrangement links TRBV4-2 to TRBJ2-2; no firm D call. Trimming cost V 0 bases and J 0 bases, with 8 bases left between them. CDR1 is LGHNA and CDR2 is YNFKEQ in the germline V gene. The CDR3 totals 16 residues. The CDR3 spells CASSQDWQPNTGELFF. The DNA of the CDR3 is TGTGCCAGCAGCCAAGATTGGCAACCGAACACCGGGGAGCTGTTTTTT.

The rearrangement joins TRBV5-1 to TRBJ2-4, with D perhaps TRBD1 (7 bases). V shed 4 bases and J shed 10 bases, with 18 bases lying between them. The CDR3 is made up of 14 amino acids. The germline V gene has CDR1 SGHRS and CDR2 YFSETQ. The CDR3 region has the DNA TGCGCCAGCAGCCAAGGGGGGACAGATAAAATTCAGTACTTC. It yields the protein CASSQGGTDKIQYF.

The gene calls are TRBV4-1 and TRBJ1-1; 7 bases line up with TRBD1. The CDR3 has 15 amino acids. Germline CDR1 is MGHRA and CDR2 is YSYEKL. V gave up 2 bases and J gave up 3 bases; unmatched junction bases: 6. The CDR3 is CASSQPGTADTEAFF. CDR3 sequence (DNA): TGCGCCAGCAGCCAACCTGGGACAGCGGACACTGAAGCTTTCTTT.

This clone came up once. This chain connects TRBV25-1 to TRBJ1-6, with unresolved D. V shed 6 bases and J shed 3 bases, with 6 bases lying between them. From germline, CDR1 is MGHDK and CDR2 SYGVNS. The CDR3 has 13 amino acids. The CDR3 sequence: CASSYSYNSPLHF. Written as DNA, the CDR3 is TGTGCCAGCAGCTACAGCTATAATTCACCCCTCCACTTT.

The V call is TRBV28, the J call TRBJ1-5; 7 bases match TRBD1. V was pared by 3 bases and J by 4 bases, with 9 bases of the junction left unmatched. The CDR3 has 16 residues. Germline-derived CDR1 and CDR2 are MDHEN and SYDVKM. DNA for the CDR3: TGTGCCAGCAGTTTCAGGTCCAGGGGGGTGAATCAGCCCCAGCATTTT. This sequence encodes CASSFRSRGVNQPQHF.

V and J are TRBV7-9 and TRBJ1-6, with D unclear. The CDR3 loop spans 13 amino acids. Germline lookup yields CDR1 SEHNR and CDR2 FQNEAQ (reference sequence). Trimming cost V 5 bases and J 8 bases, with 10 bases left between them. CDR3 protein: CASSTSPDSPLHF. The CDR3 DNA is TGTGCCAGCAGCACTAGTCCCGATTCACCCCTCCACTTT. Full variable domain (missing parts from reference TRBV7-9 and TRBJ1-6): DTGVSQNPRHKITKRGQNVTFRCDPISEHNRLYWYRQTLGQGPEFLTYFQNEAQLEKSRLLSDRFSAERPKGSFSTLEIQRTEQGDSAMYLCASSTSPDSPLHFGNGTRLTVT.

The V gene is TRBV11-2, the J gene TRBJ1-2; no definite D call. Germline V CDR1 and CDR2: SGHAT, FQNNGV. The CDR3 contains 14 residues. Deletions cut 1 base from V and 8 bases from J, with 14 bases between. The CDR3 sequence is CASSLGTWEEGYTF. The CDR3 nucleotides read TGTGCCAGCAGCTTAGGAACGTGGGAGGAGGGCTACACCTTC.

The CDR3 coding sequence is TGTGCCAGCAGTTTAGCAGGGAGGTATGGCTACACCTTC. Encoded protein: CASSLAGRYGYTF. This chain connects TRBV12-3 or TRBV12-4 to TRBJ1-2; D call uncertain. The CDR3 contains 13 residues. Trimming pared 0 bases from V and 5 bases from J, leaving 7 bases between.

The V and J genes are TRBV6-5 and TRBJ1-2; D perhaps matches TRBD1 (6 bases). Germline CDR1 reads MNHEY; CDR2 reads SVGAGI. Trimming left V 7 bases short and J 8 bases short, with 20 bases between. The CDR3 has 14 amino acids. The chain's CDR3 is CASNAAGAESGYTF. In DNA, the CDR3 is TGTGCCAGCAACGCCGCGGGGGCGGAGAGCGGCTACACCTTC.

The chain has TRBV18 and TRBJ1-2, with D uncertain. Germline-derived CDR1 and CDR2 are KGHSH and LQKENI. The CDR3 extends over 15 amino acids. V lost 2 bases, J lost 0 bases, and 10 bases lay in between. CDR3 sequence: CASSPGQTTNYGYTF. CDR3 sequence (DNA): TGTGCCAGCTCACCAGGGCAGACAACTAACTATGGCTACACCTTC.

The V gene is TRBV5-5, the J gene TRBJ1-6; a possible D gene is TRBD1 (6 bases). This CDR3 is built from 15 residues. CDR1 and CDR2 from the germline V gene are SGHKS and YYEKEE (reference sequence). V was clipped by 1 base and J by 8 bases, with 13 bases between them. CDR3 sequence reads: CASSLPTTGHSPLHF. The CDR3 bases are TGTGCCAGCAGCTTGCCGACTACAGGGCATTCACCCCTCCACTTT.

This sequence joins TRBV4-1 and TRBJ1-5; D unclear. Germline values: CDR1 MGHRA, CDR2 YSYEKL. With 2 bases removed from V and 5 bases from J, the gap between germline ends came to 13 bases. The CDR3 spans 15 residues. The CDR3 nucleotides read TGCGCCAGCAGCCAATTTGCCGGGGTATATCAGCCCCAGCATTTT. Amino acids: CASSQFAGVYQPQHF.

The V call is TRBV4-2, the J call TRBJ2-7; TRBD1 aligns across 7 bases. The CDR3 consists of 15 residues. Germline CDR1 and CDR2: LGHNA and YNFKEQ. J lost 3 bases, V lost 3 bases, and 8 bases had no gene match. Here the CDR3 reads CASSQSYQGDYEQYF. In DNA form, the CDR3 reads TGTGCCAGCAGCCAGTCTTACCAGGGGGACTACGAGCAGTACTTC.

This chain uses TRBV28 with TRBJ1-1; 10 positions agree with TRBD1. This CDR3 comprises 15 residues. Looked up from germline, CDR1 is MDHEN and CDR2 is SYDVKM. Germline trimming cut 10 bases from V and 0 bases from J; bases unmatched to any gene: 8. The CDR3 region is CATRQGALMNTEAFF. In DNA, the CDR3 is TGTGCCACCCGACAGGGGGCCTTGATGAACACTGAAGCTTTCTTT.

The chain carries TRBV5-8 and TRBJ2-5, with 9 bases fitting TRBD2. This CDR3 region has 16 residues. CDR1 SGHTS and CDR2 YDEGEE come from the germline V gene. V gave up 0 bases and J gave up 5 bases; unmatched junction bases: 8. CDR3 bases: TGTGCCAGCAGCTTGGCAGGATTGAGCGGGGGGGAGACCCAGTACTTC. Its translation: CASSLAGLSGGETQYF.

V and J are TRBV28 and TRBJ1-1; D gene ambiguous. The CDR3 is 13 residues long. Per the germline V gene, CDR1 is MDHEN and CDR2 is SYDVKM. V lost 6 bases and J 0 bases, leaving 8 bases between the germline ends. Here the CDR3 reads CASRPVMNTEAFF. CDR3 bases: TGTGCCAGCAGGCCGGTGATGAACACTGAAGCTTTCTTT.

Only one count was recorded for this clone. The chain employs TRBV6-5 and TRBJ1-2; D unclear. V shed 0 bases and J shed 4 bases, with 9 bases lying between them. The CDR3 has 14 residues. Germline values: CDR1 MNHEY, CDR2 SVGAGI. The CDR3 nucleotides are TGTGCCAGCAGTTACTCGTCGGGGAGCTATGGCTACACCTTC. Translation gives CASSYSSGSYGYTF.

This chain uses TRBV28 with TRBJ1-3, with TRBD1 matching 7 bases. J gave up 0 bases and V 6 bases, and 11 bases lay outside the gene matches. Germline-derived CDR1 and CDR2 are MDHEN and SYDVKM. The CDR3 sequence is 17 residues long. This CDR3 reads CASSRPVGTVSGNTIYF. In nucleotides, the CDR3 is TGTGCCAGCAGCCGCCCGGTCGGGACAGTCTCTGGAAACACCATATATTTT.